This T cell receptor beta chain was found in a study of blood T cells in healthy people across ages. This clonotype has just a few counts. A sample-barcoded 5' primer and a J-beta primer mix were used in a second PCR of roughly 7 to 11 cycles. TCRdb reprocessed the 5' RACE reads via MiXCR and lists one record per CDR3 protein. This sample has about 1.1 million distinct CDR3 sequences; 35% to 40% occur once, and the top ten carry less than 15%. This CDR3 region has 15 residues. Germline-derived CDR1 and CDR2 are DFQATT and SNEGSKA (reference sequence). V shed 0 bases and J shed 1 base, with 12 bases lying between them.

Sequenced input: blood. The sequence derives from a man between 18 and 29 years old in good health. V usage is TRBV20-1 and J usage is TRBJ2-5, with a weak D call TRBD2 (5 bases). This CDR3 reads CSARDFQEVQETQYF. The CDR3 DNA is TGCAGTGCTAGAGATTTCCAGGAGGTCCAAGAGACCCAGTACTTC.